The entry below gives a single TCR beta chain sequence along with its context. The data are from a study of blood T cell repertoires in COVID-19. Study-level information: Some COVID-19 samples were acute and others convalescent; all came from the United States, Italy and Spain. The analysed material was cDNA or gDNA that came from T cells, B-cell-depleted T cells, or PBMCs.

Per the original methods: Estimation of nucleated cell counts was performed using reference gene primer amplification. The assay was immunoSEQ multiplex PCR, and TCRdb's table has in-frame clones only and misses some. Clonal size and the V and J genes are those of that table, whereas D and trimming came from the DNA. The data show about 120,000 clones, with 65% to 90% seen just once and roughly 10% held by the top ten. V lost 8 bases to trimming and J lost 6 bases; unmatched junction nucleotides: 12. Germline CDR1 reads SNHLY; CDR2 reads FYNNEI. The CDR3 spans 16 residues. The chain couples TRBV2 to TRBJ2-1; 11 nucleotides line up with TRBD2. The sequence came from a man older than 75 with acute or convalescent COVID-19. Input material: peripheral blood. This CDR3 is CASQSPVAGGANEQFF. In nucleotides, the CDR3 is TGTGCCAGCCAATCCCCCGTAGCGGGAGGGGCCAATGAGCAGTTCTTC.